The clone carrying this TCR beta chain was seen a handful of times. The data were taken from a study of T cells in Graves' hyperthyroidism and ophthalmopathy. Researchers amplified the TCR beta CDR3 regions from RNA transcripts. The TCR CDR3 was amplified in a first-round RT-PCR using the HTBI primer set. One entry per CDR3 protein, called by TCRdb with MiXCR from the multiplex PCR reads. The data hold 600,000 to 650,000 distinct CDR3 sequences, with 15% to 20% observed a single time. V gave up 5 bases and J gave up 7 bases, with 23 bases separating them. The CDR3 is 16 amino acids. Germline-derived CDR1 and CDR2 are SQVTM and ANQGSEA.

The source of this sequence is a woman in her twenties or thirties with Graves' hyperthyroidism. Sequenced sample: blood. The rearrangement joins TRBV29-1 to TRBJ1-4; perhaps TRBD1 as D (5 bases). Here the CDR3 DNA reads TGCAGCGTTTTGCCCCACACAGGTAGCGTGGGTGAAAAACTGTTTTTT. Translating it yields CSVLPHTGSVGEKLFF.